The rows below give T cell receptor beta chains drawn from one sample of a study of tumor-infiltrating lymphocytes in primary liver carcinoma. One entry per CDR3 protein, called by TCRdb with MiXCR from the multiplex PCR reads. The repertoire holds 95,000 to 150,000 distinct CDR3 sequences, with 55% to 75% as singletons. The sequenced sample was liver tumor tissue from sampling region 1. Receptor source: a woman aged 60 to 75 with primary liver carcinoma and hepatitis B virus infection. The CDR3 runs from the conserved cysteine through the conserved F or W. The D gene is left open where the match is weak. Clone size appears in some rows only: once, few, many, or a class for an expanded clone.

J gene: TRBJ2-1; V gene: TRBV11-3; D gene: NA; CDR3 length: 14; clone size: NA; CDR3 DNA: TGTGCCAGCAGTCAAAATGGACGGAGGAATGAGCAGTTCTTC; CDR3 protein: CASSQNGRRNEQFF
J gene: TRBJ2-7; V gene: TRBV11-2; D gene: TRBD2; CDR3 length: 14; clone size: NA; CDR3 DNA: TGTGCCAGCAGACTGACTAGCGTCTCCTACGTGCAGTACTTC; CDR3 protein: CASRLTSVSYVQYF
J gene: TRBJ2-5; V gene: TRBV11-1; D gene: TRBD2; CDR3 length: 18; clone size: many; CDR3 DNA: TGTGCCAGCAGCCACGGTAGAGCGGGAGGGACAACCAGAGAGACCCAGTACTTC; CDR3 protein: CASSHGRAGGTTRETQYF
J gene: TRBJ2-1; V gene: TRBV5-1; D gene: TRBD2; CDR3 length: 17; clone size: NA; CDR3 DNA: TGCGCCAGCAGCTTGCCATCCGGGACTAGCGGAAACAATGAGCAGTTCTTC; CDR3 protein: CASSLPSGTSGNNEQFF
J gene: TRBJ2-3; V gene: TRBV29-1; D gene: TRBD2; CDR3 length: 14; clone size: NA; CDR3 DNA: TGCAGCGTTGACCTAGCGGGGTGCACAGATACGCACTATTTT; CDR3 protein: CSVDLAGCTDTHYF
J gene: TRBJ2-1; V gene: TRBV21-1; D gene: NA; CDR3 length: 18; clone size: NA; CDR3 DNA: TGTGCCAGCAGCAAAGCCGGGACTAGCGGGAGGGTCGGCAATGAGCAGTTCTTC; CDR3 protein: CASSKAGTSGRVGNEQFF
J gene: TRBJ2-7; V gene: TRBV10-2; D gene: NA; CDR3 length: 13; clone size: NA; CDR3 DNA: TGCGCCAGCAGGGACACGGGAGCGCTCGAGCAGTACTTC; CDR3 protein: CASRDTGALEQYF
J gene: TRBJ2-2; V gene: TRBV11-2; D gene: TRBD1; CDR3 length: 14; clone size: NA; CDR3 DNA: TGTGCCAGCACCACAGGGGAGTATTCCGGAGAGCTGTTTTTT; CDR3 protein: CASTTGEYSGELFF
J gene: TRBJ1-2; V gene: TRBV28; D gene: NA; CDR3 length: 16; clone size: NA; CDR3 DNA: TGTGCCAGCAGTTCCGGGTCCGGGACATACTTGAATGGCTACACCTTC; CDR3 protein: CASSSGSGTYLNGYTF
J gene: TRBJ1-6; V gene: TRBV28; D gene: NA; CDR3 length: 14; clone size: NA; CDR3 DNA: TGTGCCAGCACCGCCTGGCAGGGAGGATCACCCCTCCACTTT; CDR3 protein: CASTAWQGGSPLHF
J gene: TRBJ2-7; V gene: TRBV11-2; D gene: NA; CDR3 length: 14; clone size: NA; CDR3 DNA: TGTGCCAGCGGCTTGGCCGGGTCGCTGCACGAGCAGTACTTC; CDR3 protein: CASGLAGSLHEQYF
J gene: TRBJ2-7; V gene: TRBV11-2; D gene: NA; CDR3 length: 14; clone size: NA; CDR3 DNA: TGTACCAACAGCTTAGAAGCACTCTCCTACGAGCAGTACTTC; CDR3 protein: CTNSLEALSYEQYF
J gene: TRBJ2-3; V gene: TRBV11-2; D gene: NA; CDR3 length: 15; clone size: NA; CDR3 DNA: TGTGTCAGCAGCTTAGTCGGTGTTAGCACAGATACGCAGTATTTT; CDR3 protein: CVSSLVGVSTDTQYF
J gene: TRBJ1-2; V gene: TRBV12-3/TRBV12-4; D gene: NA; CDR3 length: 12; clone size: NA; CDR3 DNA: TGTGCCGGCAGTTGGAGTATTGGTGGCTACACCTTC; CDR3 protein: CAGSWSIGGYTF
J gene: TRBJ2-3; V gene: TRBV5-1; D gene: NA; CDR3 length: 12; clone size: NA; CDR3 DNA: TGCGCCAGCAGCTTGGCCTCAGATACGCAGTATTTT; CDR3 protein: CASSLASDTQYF
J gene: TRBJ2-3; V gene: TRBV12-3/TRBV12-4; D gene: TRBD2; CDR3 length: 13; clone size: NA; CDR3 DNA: TGTGCCAGCAGTTGGGGGGGAGCAGATACGCAGTATTTT; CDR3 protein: CASSWGGADTQYF
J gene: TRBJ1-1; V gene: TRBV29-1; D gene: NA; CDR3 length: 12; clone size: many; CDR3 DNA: TGCAGCGTTATATTGGGGGACACTGAAGCTTTCTTT; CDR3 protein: CSVILGDTEAFF
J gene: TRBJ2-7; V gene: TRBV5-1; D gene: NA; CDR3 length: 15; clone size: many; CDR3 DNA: TGCGCCAGCAGCTTGAATGCAGGCAGGGGCTACGAGCAGTACTTC; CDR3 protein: CASSLNAGRGYEQYF
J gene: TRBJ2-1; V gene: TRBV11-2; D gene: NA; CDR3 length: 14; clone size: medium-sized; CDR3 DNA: TGTGCCAGCAGCTTAGGGCTAGCCTTCAATGAGCAGTTCTTC; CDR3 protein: CASSLGLAFNEQFF
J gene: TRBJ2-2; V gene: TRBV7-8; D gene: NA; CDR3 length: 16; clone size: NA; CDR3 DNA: TGTGCCAGCAGCTCCGTCCGACGGACGAACACCGGGGAGCTGTTTTTT; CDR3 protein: CASSSVRRTNTGELFF
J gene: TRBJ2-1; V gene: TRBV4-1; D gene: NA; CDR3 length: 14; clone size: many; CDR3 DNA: TGCGCCAGCAGCCAAGTTTCTAGCCAATATGAGCAGTTCTTC; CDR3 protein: CASSQVSSQYEQFF
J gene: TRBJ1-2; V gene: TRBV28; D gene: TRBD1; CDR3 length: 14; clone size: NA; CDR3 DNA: TGTGCCAGCAGTTTATGGACAGGGGGCTGTGGCTACACCTTC; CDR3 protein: CASSLWTGGCGYTF
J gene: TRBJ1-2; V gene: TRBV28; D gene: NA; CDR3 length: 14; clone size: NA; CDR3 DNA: TGTGCCAGCATAAGGCAGAGCGCTAACTATGGCTACACCTTC; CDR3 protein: CASIRQSANYGYTF
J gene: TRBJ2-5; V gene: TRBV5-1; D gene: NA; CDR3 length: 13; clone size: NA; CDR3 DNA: TGCGCCAGCAGCTTCTGGAAAGACGAGACCCAGTACTTC; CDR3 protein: CASSFWKDETQYF
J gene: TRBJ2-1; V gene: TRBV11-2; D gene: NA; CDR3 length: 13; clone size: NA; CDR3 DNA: TGTGCCAGCAGCTTTTCTAGGGGCGGGGAGCAGTTCTTC; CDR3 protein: CASSFSRGGEQFF
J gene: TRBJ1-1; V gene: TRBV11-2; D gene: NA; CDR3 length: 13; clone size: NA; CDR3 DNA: TGTGCCAGCAACTTCACCAGGGGCGGGGAAGCTTTCTTC; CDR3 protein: CASNFTRGGEAFF
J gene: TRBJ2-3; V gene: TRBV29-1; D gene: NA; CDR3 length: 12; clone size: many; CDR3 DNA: TGCAGCGTTGACAGAAACACAGATACGCAGTATTTT; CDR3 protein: CSVDRNTDTQYF
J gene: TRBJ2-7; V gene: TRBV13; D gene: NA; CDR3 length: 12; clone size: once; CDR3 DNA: TGTGCCGGCAGCCTAGGGCCCTACGAGCAGTACTTC; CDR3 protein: CAGSLGPYEQYF
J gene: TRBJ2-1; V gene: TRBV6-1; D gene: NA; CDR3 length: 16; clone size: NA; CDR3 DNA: TGTACCAGCGGGGGACAGGGACACGACTCCCACAATGAGCAGTTCTTT; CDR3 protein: CTSGGQGHDSHNEQFF
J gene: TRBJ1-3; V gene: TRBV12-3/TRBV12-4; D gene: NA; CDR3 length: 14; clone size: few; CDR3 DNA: TGTGCCAGCAGTTTAATGGTCGTCGTAAACACCATATATTTT; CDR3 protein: CASSLMVVVNTIYF
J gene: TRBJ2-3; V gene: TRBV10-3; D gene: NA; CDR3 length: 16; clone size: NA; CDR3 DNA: TGTGCCATCAGTGAAGGGGGACTGTTTGCCGCAGATACGCAGTATTTT; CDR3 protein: CAISEGGLFAADTQYF
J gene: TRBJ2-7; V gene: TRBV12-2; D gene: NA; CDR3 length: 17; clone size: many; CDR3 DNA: TGTGCAAGTCGGAACCCAATATTTAGCGGGAGTTTTGGAGAGCAGTACTTC; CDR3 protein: CASRNPIFSGSFGEQYF
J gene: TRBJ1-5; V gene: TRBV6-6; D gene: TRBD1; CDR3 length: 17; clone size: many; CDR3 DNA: TGTGCCAGCAGTTACGCCGGACAGGGGAATAGAAATCAGCCCCAGCATTTT; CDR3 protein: CASSYAGQGNRNQPQHF
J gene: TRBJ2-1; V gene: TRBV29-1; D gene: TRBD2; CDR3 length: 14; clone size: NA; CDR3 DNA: TGCAGCGGAACCGGGACTAGGTCCTACAATGAGCAGTTCTTC; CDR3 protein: CSGTGTRSYNEQFF
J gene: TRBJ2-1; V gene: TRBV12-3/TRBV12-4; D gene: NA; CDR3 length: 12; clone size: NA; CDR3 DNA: TGTGCCAGCAGTTTAAGTAGCCATGGGCAGTTCTTC; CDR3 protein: CASSLSSHGQFF
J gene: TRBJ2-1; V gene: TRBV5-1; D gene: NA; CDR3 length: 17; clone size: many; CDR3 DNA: TGCGCCAGCAGCTTGACCCCCCGTCCCAGGCCGGATCATGAGCAGTTCTTC; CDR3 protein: CASSLTPRPRPDHEQFF
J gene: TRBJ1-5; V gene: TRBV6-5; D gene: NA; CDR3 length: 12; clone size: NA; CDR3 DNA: TGTGTCAGCAGTCGATCTAATCAGCCCCAGCATTTT; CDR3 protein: CVSSRSNQPQHF
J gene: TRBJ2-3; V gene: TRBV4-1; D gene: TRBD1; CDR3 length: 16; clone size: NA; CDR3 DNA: TGCGCCAGCAGCCAAACGCTAGCAGGGGGTAGAGATACGCAGTATTTC; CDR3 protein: CASSQTLAGGRDTQYF
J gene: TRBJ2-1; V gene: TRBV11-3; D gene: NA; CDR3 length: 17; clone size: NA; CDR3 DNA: TGTGCCAGCAGCTTAGATCAGGGGGGGTGGGGTGTCGATGAGCAGTTCTTC; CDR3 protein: CASSLDQGGWGVDEQFF
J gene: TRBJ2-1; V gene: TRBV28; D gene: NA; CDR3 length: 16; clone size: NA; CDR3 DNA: TGTGCCAGCAGTCCTTTGGGAGGCGTGGGTTACAATGAGCAGTTCTTC; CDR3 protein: CASSPLGGVGYNEQFF
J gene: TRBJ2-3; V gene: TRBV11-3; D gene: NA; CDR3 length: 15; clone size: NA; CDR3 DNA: TGTGCCAGCGGCCTCGCCGGAGGGCCTGGAGATACGCAGTATTTT; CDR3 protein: CASGLAGGPGDTQYF
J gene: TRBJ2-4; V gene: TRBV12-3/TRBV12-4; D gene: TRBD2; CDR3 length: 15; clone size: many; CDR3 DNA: TGTGCCAGCAGTTTGGGACTAGTTGAAGGAAACATTCAGTACTTC; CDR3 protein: CASSLGLVEGNIQYF
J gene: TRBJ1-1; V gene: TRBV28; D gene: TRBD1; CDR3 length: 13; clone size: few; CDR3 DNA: TGTGCCAGCAGTTATAACAGGGGGTCTGAAGCTTTCTTT; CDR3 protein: CASSYNRGSEAFF
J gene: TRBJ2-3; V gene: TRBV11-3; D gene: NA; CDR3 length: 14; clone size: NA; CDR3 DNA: TGTACCAGCAGCTTCAGGACTAGGACAGATACGCGGTATTTT; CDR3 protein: CTSSFRTRTDTRYF
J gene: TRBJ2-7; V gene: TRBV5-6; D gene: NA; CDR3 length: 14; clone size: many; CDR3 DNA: TGTGCCAGCAGCCCCGTTGGACACCTCTACGAGCAGTACTTC; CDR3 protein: CASSPVGHLYEQYF
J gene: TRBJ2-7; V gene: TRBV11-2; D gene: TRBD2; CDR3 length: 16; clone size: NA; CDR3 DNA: TGTGCCAGCAGCTACGACGGGAGGACCTCGGGAGGCGAGCAGTGCTTC; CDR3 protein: CASSYDGRTSGGEQCF
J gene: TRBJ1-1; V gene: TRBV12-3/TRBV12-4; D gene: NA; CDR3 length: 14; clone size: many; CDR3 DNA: TGTGCCAGCTCCCCACCAACAGAGAACACTGAAGCTTTCTTT; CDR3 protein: CASSPPTENTEAFF
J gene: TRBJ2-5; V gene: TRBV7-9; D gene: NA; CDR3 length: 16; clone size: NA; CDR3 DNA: TGTGCCAGCTACATTATCGGGACTCCAATTCAAGAGATCCAGTACTTC; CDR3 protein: CASYIIGTPIQEIQYF